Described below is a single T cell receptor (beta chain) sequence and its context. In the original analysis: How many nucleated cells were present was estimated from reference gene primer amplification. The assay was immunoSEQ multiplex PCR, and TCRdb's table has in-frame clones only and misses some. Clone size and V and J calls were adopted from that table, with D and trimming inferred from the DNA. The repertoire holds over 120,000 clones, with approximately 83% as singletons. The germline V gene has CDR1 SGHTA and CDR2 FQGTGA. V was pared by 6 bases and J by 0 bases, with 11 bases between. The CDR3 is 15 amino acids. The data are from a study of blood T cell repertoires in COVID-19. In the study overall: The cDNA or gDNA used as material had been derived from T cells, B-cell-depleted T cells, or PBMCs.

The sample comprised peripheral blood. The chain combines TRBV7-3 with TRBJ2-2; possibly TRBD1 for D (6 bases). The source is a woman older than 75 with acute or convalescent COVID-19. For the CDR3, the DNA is TGTGCCAGCAGATCCGGGACAACGAACACCGGGGAGCTGTTTTTT. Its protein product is CASRSGTTNTGELFF.